This is a list of T cell receptor beta chains from one sample in a study of blood T cells in healthy people across ages. Using its own MiXCR run on the 5' RACE reads, TCRdb lists one record per CDR3 protein. This sample carries a few hundred thousand distinct CDR3 sequences, about a quarter of them seen once, and the ten largest clones take approximately 3.5%. Separately, the same data were catalogued under a study of T cells of mothers and their children.

Sample: blood. These receptors were taken from a boy between 2 and 15 years old in good health. The CDR3 runs from the conserved cysteine through the conserved F or W. The D gene is left open where the match is weak. Where a row states a size, it is once, few, many or the class of an expanded clone; other rows omit it.

J gene	CDR3 length	D gene	clone size	V gene	CDR3 DNA	CDR3 protein
TRBJ2-3	15	-	few	TRBV7-2	TGTGCCAGCAGCTTTGGGGCGCTAGTCACAGATACGCAGTATTTT	CASSFGALVTDTQYF
TRBJ2-1	16	-	once	TRBV7-3	TGTGCCAGCAGCCTTCTAGGACCCACCGGCGTGAATGAGCAGTTCTTC	CASSLLGPTGVNEQFF
TRBJ1-3	15	-	-	TRBV6-6	TGTGCCAGCAGCCCACAGACTATGTCGGACGACACCATATATTTT	CASSPQTMSDDTIYF
TRBJ2-1	16	TRBD2	-	TRBV20-1	TGCAGTGCTGCCTGGAACCGGGGGGGGCCTATCAATGAGCAGTTCTTC	CSAAWNRGGPINEQFF
TRBJ1-1	13	-	many	TRBV15	TGTGCCACCAGCAGAGAGAGGAACACTGAAGCTTTCTTT	CATSRERNTEAFF
TRBJ2-3	16	TRBD1	few	TRBV7-9	TGTGCCAGCAGCTTAGTTACAGGGGGCCCCACAGATACGCAGTATTTT	CASSLVTGGPTDTQYF
TRBJ2-7	13	TRBD1	once	TRBV20-1	TGCAGTGCTCTCCGGGACAGGGGTTACGAGCAGTACTTC	CSALRDRGYEQYF
TRBJ2-7	13	-	-	TRBV15	TGTGCCACCAGCAGAGTGAGTGCCTCTGAGCAGTACTTC	CATSRVSASEQYF
TRBJ1-1	12	-	many	TRBV12-3/TRBV12-4	TGTGCCAGCAGTCCGACAGGCACTGAAGCTTTCTTT	CASSPTGTEAFF
TRBJ2-7	14	-	-	TRBV12-3/TRBV12-4	TGTGCCAGCAGTGGCGAGCGGAACTCCTACGAGCAGTACTTC	CASSGERNSYEQYF
TRBJ2-1	15	TRBD2	-	TRBV3-1	TGTGCCAGCAGCCAACAAGCGGGGGCTTACAATGAGCAGTTCTTC	CASSQQAGAYNEQFF
TRBJ2-5	14	-	-	TRBV2	TGTGCCAGCTTTCACCGGGACTCCCAAGAGACCCAGTACTTC	CASFHRDSQETQYF
TRBJ2-1	12	-	few	TRBV10-3	TGTGCCAGCGAGGGGAATTCGGATGAGCAGTTCTTC	CASEGNSDEQFF
TRBJ2-5	16	-	-	TRBV12-3/TRBV12-4	TGTGCCAGCAGTTTATCTGGCAGGGGACACCAAGAGACCCAGTACTTC	CASSLSGRGHQETQYF
TRBJ2-5	13	-	-	TRBV7-2	TGTGCCAGCAGCTTACAAACACGAGAGACCCAGTACTTC	CASSLQTRETQYF
TRBJ1-4	12	-	few	TRBV29-1	TGCAGCGTTGGAATGGGAGGTGAAAAACTGTTTTTT	CSVGMGGEKLFF
TRBJ2-2	12	-	many	TRBV6-5	TGTGCCAGCAGTCGGGGTTCCGGGGAGCTGTTTTTT	CASSRGSGELFF
TRBJ2-2	12	-	few	TRBV21-1	TGTGCCAGCAGCAAGGGTACCGGGGAGCTGTTTTTT	CASSKGTGELFF
TRBJ2-5	15	-	many	TRBV12-5	TGTGCTAGTGGACCGTCCCGGACGGTTCAAGAGACCCAGTACTTC	CASGPSRTVQETQYF
TRBJ2-7	14	TRBD1	-	TRBV20-1	TGCGGTGCTACCCGGACAGGGTGGCCCTACGAGCAGTACTTC	CGATRTGWPYEQYF
TRBJ1-1	15	-	few	TRBV20-1	TGCAGTGCTAGTCGTCAGTCAGGCGTCTCGACTGAAGCTTTCTTT	CSASRQSGVSTEAFF
TRBJ1-4	15	TRBD1	many	TRBV9	TGTGCCAGCAGCGTCGGGACAGCGACATACGAAAAACTGTTTTTT	CASSVGTATYEKLFF
TRBJ2-1	15	-	many	TRBV10-2	TGCGCCAGCAGTGGCTCGGCAGGCTCCTACAATGAGCAGTTCTTC	CASSGSAGSYNEQFF
TRBJ2-5	13	-	-	TRBV4-1	TGCGCCAGCAGCCAAGCCATCCAAGAGACCCAGTACTTC	CASSQAIQETQYF
TRBJ2-5	17	-	few	TRBV10-3	TGTGCCATCAGTGACGATTCGGGGGCGGGGAATCGGGAGACCCAGTACTTC	CAISDDSGAGNRETQYF
TRBJ2-1	15	TRBD2	-	TRBV12-3/TRBV12-4	TGTGCCAGCAGTTTGGGGGGGGTGGTACGCTATGAGCAGTTCTTC	CASSLGGVVRYEQFF
TRBJ2-2	13	-	-	TRBV5-1	TGCGCCAGCAGCTCCGATTACACCGGGGAGCTGTTTTTT	CASSSDYTGELFF
TRBJ2-5	14	-	few	TRBV5-1	TGCGCCAGCAGCTTGGCGGTGGCACAGGAGACCCAGTACTTC	CASSLAVAQETQYF
TRBJ2-3	16	TRBD2	-	TRBV5-1	TGCGCCAGCAGCCAACTAGCGGGAGTGTTTTTCGATACGCAGTATTTT	CASSQLAGVFFDTQYF
TRBJ1-5	14	TRBD1	many	TRBV6-2/TRBV6-3	TGTGCCAGCAGTTACGGGACAGAGAATCAGCCCCAGCATTTT	CASSYGTENQPQHF
TRBJ1-2	15	TRBD1	-	TRBV6-5	TGTGCCAGCAGTTACGGTACAGGGGCTAACTATGGCTACACCTTC	CASSYGTGANYGYTF
TRBJ2-2	12	-	-	TRBV19	TGTGCCAGTAGGAGTGGGGCCGGGGAGCTGTTTTTT	CASRSGAGELFF
TRBJ2-5	13	-	-	TRBV4-1	TGCGCCAGCAGCCCGACCCTGCAAGAGACCCAGTACTTC	CASSPTLQETQYF
TRBJ2-7	16	TRBD2	few	TRBV20-1	TGCAGTGCTCCCATGGGGCGGCGGGGGGCGGAATACGAGCAGTACTTC	CSAPMGRRGAEYEQYF
TRBJ2-2	16	TRBD2	-	TRBV9	TGTGCCAGCAGCGTAGAGCTTGGGAGGGCCACCGGGGAGCTGTTTTTT	CASSVELGRATGELFF
TRBJ2-4	16	-	many	TRBV21-1	TGTGCCAGCAGCAATTGGTGGATTCTAGCCAAAAACATTCAGTACTTC	CASSNWWILAKNIQYF
TRBJ2-7	16	-	once	TRBV7-2	TGTGCCAGCAGCACGCCGGACCCCGGAGGCCTTTACGAGCAGTACTTC	CASSTPDPGGLYEQYF
TRBJ2-7	15	TRBD2	few	TRBV27	TGTGCCAGCAAACTAGCGGGGACCAGCTCCTACGAGCAGTACTTC	CASKLAGTSSYEQYF
TRBJ1-5	14	-	-	TRBV6-2/TRBV6-3	TGTGCCAGCAGCACAAACAGAATCAATCAGCCCCAGCATTTT	CASSTNRINQPQHF
TRBJ2-5	12	-	-	TRBV6-5	TGTGCCAGCAACACTAACCAAGAGACCCAGTACTTC	CASNTNQETQYF
TRBJ1-5	15	-	-	TRBV4-2	TGTGCCAGCAGCCAATCCGACAAGTACAATCAGCCCCAGCATTTT	CASSQSDKYNQPQHF
TRBJ1-1	13	-	few	TRBV12-3/TRBV12-4	TGTGCCAGCAGGCTGACAGAGAACACTGAAGCTTTCTTT	CASRLTENTEAFF
TRBJ2-1	14	-	-	TRBV9	TGTGCCAGCAGCAGCGGGGACAGGCCCTACGAGCAGTTCTTC	CASSSGDRPYEQFF
TRBJ1-2	12	-	once	TRBV5-1	TGCGCCAGCAGCTTGAACTACGATGGCTACACCTTC	CASSLNYDGYTF
TRBJ2-1	16	TRBD2	-	TRBV28	TGTGCCAGCAGCTCCTTAGGGGTAGCGGGAGGCAATGAGCAGTTCTTC	CASSSLGVAGGNEQFF
TRBJ2-5	14	-	few	TRBV5-1	TGCGCCAGCAGCCCGCCCGGGCGCTCGGAAACCCAGTACTTC	CASSPPGRSETQYF